The T cell receptor (beta chain) under discussion was sequenced for a study of T cell repertoires in cytomegalovirus infection. Turning to the study itself: Indicated by public TCR beta signatures were CMV infection and matching HLA type.

Trimming pared 0 bases from V and 4 bases from J, leaving 2 bases between. Germline-derived CDR1 and CDR2 are LNHDA and SQIVND (reference sequence). This CDR3 has 12 amino acids. Study-level findings and limits: Using cumulative public TCR beta family frequency, the authors identified those who carried CMV together with the relevant HLA.

Via MiXCR, TCRdb re-called the reads, giving one row per CDR3 protein. The sample yields a few hundred thousand distinct CDR3 sequences, under 45% seen once. This clonotype came up a few times. As yet, its antigen is unknown. This material consisted of cultured PBMCs, taken from culture after CMV antigen stimulation. V gene TRBV19 combines with J gene TRBJ2-3; no firm D call. The sequence derives from a human donor in good health (CMV status not recorded). Some clones in this sample may be carry-over from other donors' samples. DNA of the CDR3: TGTGCCAGTAGTATAGAGGCAGATACGCAGTATTTT. This translates into CASSIEADTQYF.